A selection of T cell receptor beta chains follows, all from one sample in a study of CD8 T cells in ankylosing spondylitis. TCRdb itself ran the 5' RACE reads through MiXCR, one entry per CDR3 protein. Of more than 250,000 distinct CDR3 sequences listed, around 7.6% are singletons. Sequencing was done on a sample of blood, either unsorted or a sorted T cell fraction (not recorded which). All receptors come from a male donor with ankylosing spondylitis. The CDR3 runs from the conserved cysteine through the conserved F or W. The D gene is left open where the match is weak. Size is omitted from some rows. Given values are once, few, many or a class for expanded clones.

J | V | D | size | DNA | CDR3
TRBJ2-5 | TRBV14 | TRBD1 | few | TGTGCCAGCAGCCAACCCAGGGGGCTCCAAGAGACCCAGTACTTC | CASSQPRGLQETQYF
TRBJ2-7 | TRBV5-1 | - | few | TGCGCCAGCAGCCCCGGACGGGGAGGGGGCCGATACGAGCAGTACTTC | CASSPGRGGGRYEQYF
TRBJ2-1 | TRBV7-9 | - | - | TGTGCCAGCAGCTTAAGAGGCTTGACCTCCTACAATGAGCAGTTCTTC | CASSLRGLTSYNEQFF
TRBJ1-5 | TRBV20-1 | TRBD1 | many | TGCAGTGCTAGAGATGGGGGGACAGGCAATAATCAGCCCCAGCATTTT | CSARDGGTGNNQPQHF
TRBJ2-1 | TRBV5-1 | TRBD2 | - | TGCGCCAGCAGCACCGAACGGGCGGGAGCCCACAATGAGCAGTTCTTC | CASSTERAGAHNEQFF
TRBJ2-7 | TRBV6-1 | - | - | TGTGCCAGCAGGCCCGACACAAGCTCCTACGAGCAGTACTTC | CASRPDTSSYEQYF
TRBJ2-3 | TRBV21-1 | - | - | TGTGCCAGCAGCAAAGTACGACAGCCCACAGATACGCAGTATTTT | CASSKVRQPTDTQYF
TRBJ2-2 | TRBV5-1 | - | few | TGCGCCAGCAGCCCCCCGGCAATGGATATCGGGGAGCTGTTTTTT | CASSPPAMDIGELFF
TRBJ1-2 | TRBV29-1 | TRBD1 | few | TGCAGCGTGAAAGAGACAGGGGGCGTAGCTAACTATGGCTACACCTTC | CSVKETGGVANYGYTF
TRBJ1-5 | TRBV3-1 | - | few | TGTGCCAGCAGCGTAAACAGCGGAGGGCCCCAGCATTTT | CASSVNSGGPQHF
TRBJ1-4 | TRBV18 | - | - | TGTGCCAGCTCGCCCGACCAGGGTTACGAAAAACTGTTTTTT | CASSPDQGYEKLFF
TRBJ1-3 | TRBV9 | TRBD1 | many | TGTGCCAGCAGCATTGCGGGACAGGCTGGAAACACCATATATTTT | CASSIAGQAGNTIYF
TRBJ2-2 | TRBV12-3/TRBV12-4 | - | many | TGTGCCAGCAGCCCTGGGGACACCGGGGAGCTGTTTTTT | CASSPGDTGELFF
TRBJ2-7 | TRBV6-5 | TRBD2 | few | TGTGCCAGCAGTTTTTCGGGACTAGGGGAGTACGAGCAGTACTTC | CASSFSGLGEYEQYF
TRBJ1-2 | TRBV7-2 | - | - | TGTGCCAGCAGCTTAGGGGGAGGGTTTAGCTATGGCTACACCTTC | CASSLGGGFSYGYTF
TRBJ2-1 | TRBV14 | - | few | TGTGCCAGCAGCGCCAGGTACCGTGTGCAGTTC | CASSARYRVQF
TRBJ2-7 | TRBV27 | - | few | TGTGCCAGCAGTTTAAAGGGGGTGAAGAACTACGAGCAGTACTTC | CASSLKGVKNYEQYF
TRBJ2-1 | TRBV9 | - | - | TGTGCCAGCAGCCGCTCCCAGCCCAATGAGCAGTTCTTC | CASSRSQPNEQFF
TRBJ2-1 | TRBV5-1 | - | few | TGCGCCAGCAGCTTAGGGTCAGGCCTTCAGAATGAGCAGTTCTTC | CASSLGSGLQNEQFF
TRBJ2-2 | TRBV7-8 | - | - | TGTGCCAAAGCCGGGACGAACGGAGTCGGGGAGCTGTTTTTT | CAKAGTNGVGELFF
TRBJ1-5 | TRBV6-2/TRBV6-3 | - | many | TGTGCCAGCAGTCTAGCCAGGTCAAACAATCAGCCCCAGCATTTT | CASSLARSNNQPQHF
TRBJ2-1 | TRBV9 | TRBD2 | - | TGTGCCAGCAGCCTGAGCGGGAGGGCCGGGAATGAGCAGTTCTTC | CASSLSGRAGNEQFF
TRBJ2-1 | TRBV28 | - | - | TGTGCCAGCAGTTTAGCTGGGGGCTTAAACAATGAGCAGTTCTTC | CASSLAGGLNNEQFF
TRBJ2-7 | TRBV6-6 | - | - | TGTGCCAGCGACCCGGGGAGCTCCTACGAGCAGTACTTC | CASDPGSSYEQYF
TRBJ2-5 | TRBV5-1 | - | few | TGCGCCAGCAGCTTGGAGGTACGGCGCCAAGAGACCCAGTACTTC | CASSLEVRRQETQYF
TRBJ2-2 | TRBV6-2/TRBV6-3 | TRBD2 | - | TGTGCCAGCAGGGTAGCGGGAGTTAGCACCGGGGAGCTGTTTTTT | CASRVAGVSTGELFF
TRBJ2-2 | TRBV11-2 | - | once | TGTGCCAGCAGCTTAGGCCGAGTTGGCGGGGAGCTGTTTTTT | CASSLGRVGGELFF
TRBJ2-2 | TRBV7-9 | TRBD1 | - | TGTGCCAGCAGCCCGGAGGACAGGGTAACCGGGGAGCTGTTTTTT | CASSPEDRVTGELFF
TRBJ2-7 | TRBV2 | TRBD1 | few | TGTGCCAGCAGTGGGACAGGAGCCCTCTACGAGCAGTACTTC | CASSGTGALYEQYF
TRBJ1-2 | TRBV5-1 | - | many | TGCGCCAGTAACTCGGGACTTAACAACTATGGCTACACCTTC | CASNSGLNNYGYTF
TRBJ2-2 | TRBV15 | - | many | TGTGCCACCAGCGGGCGGAACACCGGGGAGCTGTTTTTT | CATSGRNTGELFF
TRBJ2-5 | TRBV18 | - | - | TGTGCCAGCTCACCAGAGTCAGAGACCCAGTACTTC | CASSPESETQYF
TRBJ2-7 | TRBV11-2 | - | - | TGTGCCAGCAGTCTGAACGAGCAGTACTTC | CASSLNEQYF
TRBJ1-1 | TRBV7-9 | - | - | TGTGCCAGCAGCTTAGTGGAGGGAGCTTTGACTGCAAACACTGAAGCTTTCTTT | CASSLVEGALTANTEAFF
TRBJ2-7 | TRBV20-1 | TRBD2 | few | TGCAGTGGGACGGGACTAGGGGTTGACGAGCAGTACTTC | CSGTGLGVDEQYF
TRBJ1-4 | TRBV4-2 | - | few | TGTGCCAGCAGCCAAGATCCAAATAGGAATGAAAAACTGTTTTTT | CASSQDPNRNEKLFF
TRBJ1-4 | TRBV18 | TRBD1 | - | TGTGCCAGCTCACCCCGGCAGGGGGACGAAAAACTGTTTTTT | CASSPRQGDEKLFF
TRBJ2-2 | TRBV24-1 | - | - | TGTGCCACCAGCAGACACCGTTTTACCGGGGAGCTGTTTTTT | CATSRHRFTGELFF
TRBJ2-7 | TRBV7-8 | TRBD2 | - | TGTGCCAGCAGCCTGTGGACTAGCGGGACCATCTACGAGCAGTACTTC | CASSLWTSGTIYEQYF
TRBJ2-1 | TRBV29-1 | - | few | TGCAGCCACGGGCTTTACAATGAGCAGTTCTTC | CSHGLYNEQFF
TRBJ2-7 | TRBV29-1 | TRBD2 | few | TGCAGCGCCTCGGCTAGCGGGAGATCCTACGAGCAGTACTTC | CSASASGRSYEQYF
TRBJ2-3 | TRBV6-4 | - | few | TGTGCCAGCAGTGAGGTGGGAACTAGCACAGATACGCAGTATTTT | CASSEVGTSTDTQYF
TRBJ1-1 | TRBV5-1 | - | - | TGCGCCAGCAGCGTACCGGGACGAGAAGCTTTCTTT | CASSVPGREAFF
TRBJ2-3 | TRBV28 | - | few | TGTGCCAGCAGTGGACTCTGGGCCAGGGGCACAGATACGCAGTATTTT | CASSGLWARGTDTQYF
TRBJ1-5 | TRBV6-5 | - | few | TGTGCCAGCAGTTACGGGGGGTTCAATCAGCCCCAGCATTTT | CASSYGGFNQPQHF
TRBJ1-2 | TRBV4-3 | - | many | TGCGCCAGCAGCCCGACAGGCGCAGAGTATGGCTACACCTTC | CASSPTGAEYGYTF
TRBJ1-5 | TRBV3-1 | - | many | TGTGCCAGCAGCCAAGCCAGGGGTAATCAGCCCCAGCATTTT | CASSQARGNQPQHF
TRBJ2-1 | TRBV20-1 | TRBD2 | - | TGCAGTGCTAGATCGAGGACTAGCGGGAGAAGTAATGAGCAGTTCTTC | CSARSRTSGRSNEQFF
TRBJ2-7 | TRBV5-4 | - | few | TGTGCCAGCAGCTTGGAGCTTGGATCCTACGAGCAGTACTTC | CASSLELGSYEQYF
TRBJ2-3 | TRBV7-2 | - | many | TGTGCCAGCAGCACCCAACAGGGTCGCACAGATACGCAGTATTTT | CASSTQQGRTDTQYF
TRBJ2-2 | TRBV5-1 | - | few | TGCGCCAGCAGTCGGAATTCAATCGGGGAGCTGTTTTTT | CASSRNSIGELFF
TRBJ1-5 | TRBV6-2/TRBV6-3 | - | few | TGTGCCAGCGGCGGGCGCTCCGGGCAGCCCCAGCATTTT | CASGGRSGQPQHF
TRBJ2-7 | TRBV7-8 | TRBD1 | few | TGTGCCAGCGCCGTTGGGACAGGGGTGTACGAGCAGTACTTC | CASAVGTGVYEQYF
TRBJ2-5 | TRBV28 | - | - | TGTGCCAGCATCTCGGGGTGGCCCCAAGAGACCCAGTACTTC | CASISGWPQETQYF